One sample yielded the 11 T cell receptor beta chains listed below, sequenced in a study of T cells after posttransplantation cyclophosphamide. Only in-frame clones appear in the TCRdb table, and some are missing; sequencing was by immunoSEQ multiplex PCR. The repertoire holds more than 3,500 clones, with about 62% as singletons. The sample was memory CD8+ T cells sorted from blood. These TCRs come from a man younger than 45 in good health and a related stem cell transplant donor.

This chain connects TRBV5-4 to TRBJ2-6; D gene ambiguous. V shed 2 bases and J shed 2 bases, with 5 bases lying between them. The CDR3 covers 14 residues. The germline gives CDR1 SGHNT, CDR2 YYREEE (reference sequence). The CDR3 DNA is TGTGCCAGCAGCTTTGGCCCTGGGGCCAACGTCCTGACTTTC. It translates to CASSFGPGANVLTF.

V and J are TRBV7-9 and TRBJ2-6, with 9 bases that match TRBD2. The length of the CDR3 is 18 residues. Trimming cost V 5 bases and J 1 base; bases outside gene matches: 9. Germline V gene sequence: CDR1 SEHNR, CDR2 FQNEAQ (reference sequence). CDR3 nucleotides: TGTGCCAGCAGCCCGGTAGCGGGGGCCGGGTCTGGGGCCAACGTCCTGACTTTC. This encodes CASSPVAGAGSGANVLTF.

The chain employs TRBV5-1 and TRBJ1-1; D call uncertain. Germline assignment: CDR1 SGHRS and CDR2 YFSETQ. CDR3 length equals 12 residues. The germline V and J ends were trimmed by 3 bases and 9 bases, with 12 bases remaining between them. Here the CDR3 reads CASSSEGSQAFF. Here the CDR3 DNA reads TGCGCCAGCAGCTCGGAGGGATCCCAAGCTTTCTTT.

J is TRBJ1-5 and V is TRBV6-6; 7 positions match TRBD1. The CDR3 loop spans 14 amino acids. The V segment lost 6 bases and the J segment 2 bases; nucleotides outside the gene matches: 4. Germline lookup yields CDR1 MNHNY and CDR2 SVGAGI (reference sequence). The CDR3 DNA reads TGTGCCAGCAGACAGGGGTTTGGCAATCAGCCCCAGCATTTT. It specifies CASRQGFGNQPQHF.

By share, this clone counts as medium-sized. This chain links TRBV6-5 with TRBJ1-1; 7 bases align to TRBD1. The CDR3 length is 15 residues. Germline lookup yields CDR1 MNHEY and CDR2 SVGAGI. The V segment lost 3 bases and the J segment 2 bases; nucleotides outside the gene matches: 6. In nucleotides, the CDR3 is TGTGCCAGCAGTTATAACAGGGGATTAAACACTGAAGCTTTCTTT. As protein: CASSYNRGLNTEAFF.

The CDR3 region has the DNA TGTGCTAGTGGTTTGGCCGCCGGGTTGAGGACCGGGGACACCATATATTTT. As protein: CASGLAAGLRTGDTIYF. The J gene is TRBJ1-3, the V gene TRBV12-5; the D is unclear. The germline gives CDR1 LGHNT, CDR2 FRNRAP. V dropped 1 base and J dropped 8 bases, with 21 bases sitting between them. The CDR3 loop spans 17 amino acids.

This clone was counted a few times. The CDR3 loop reads CASSQGVGAREQYF. The CDR3 coding sequence is TGCGCCAGCAGCCAAGGGGTGGGGGCGAGAGAGCAGTACTTC. The chain carries TRBV4-1 and TRBJ2-7; D possibly corresponds to TRBD1 (6 bases). This CDR3 region has 14 residues. Trimming shortened V by 1 base and J by 7 bases, and 14 bases separated the two germline ends. Germline values: CDR1 MGHRA, CDR2 YSYEKL.

The genes are TRBV2 and TRBJ2-2, with D possibly matching TRBD2 (5 bases). Per germline, CDR1 SNHLY and CDR2 FYNNEI. V was clipped by 5 bases and J by 0 bases, with 13 bases between them. This CDR3 region has 16 residues. The CDR3 loop is CASSLSGNPNTGELFF. The CDR3 region has the DNA TGTGCCAGCAGTTTGAGCGGCAATCCGAACACCGGGGAGCTGTTTTTT.

The chain is built from TRBV14 and TRBJ2-7, with 8 bases identical to TRBD1. Germline CDR1 and CDR2: SGHDN and FVKESK. This CDR3 region has 16 residues. V dropped 2 bases and J dropped 0; count of bases not matched to a gene: 6. CDR3 protein: CASSQPGQGNSYEQYF. As DNA, the CDR3 is TGTGCCAGCAGCCAACCCGGACAGGGTAACTCCTACGAGCAGTACTTC.

The rearrangement links TRBV15 to TRBJ2-5; TRBD2 aligns across 7 bases. The closer fit of TRBJ2-7 to the DNA end suggests the J call may be wrong. The CDR3 has 16 amino acids. Germline V gene lookup returns CDR1 LNHNV and CDR2 YYDKDF (reference sequence). The CDR3 DNA is TGTGCCACCAGCAGAGATCTGTACGGGGGGATTTACGAGCAGTACTTC. Encoded protein: CATSRDLYGGIYEQYF.

The chain combines TRBV28 with TRBJ1-5, with D hard to call. The CDR3 spans 14 residues. Per the germline V gene, CDR1 is MDHEN and CDR2 is SYDVKM. Trimming shortened V by 7 bases and J by 6 bases, and 16 bases separated the two germline ends. CDR3 sequence: CASIPSGVFQPQHF. For the CDR3, the DNA is TGTGCCAGCATTCCCTCCGGGGTGTTTCAGCCCCAGCATTTT.